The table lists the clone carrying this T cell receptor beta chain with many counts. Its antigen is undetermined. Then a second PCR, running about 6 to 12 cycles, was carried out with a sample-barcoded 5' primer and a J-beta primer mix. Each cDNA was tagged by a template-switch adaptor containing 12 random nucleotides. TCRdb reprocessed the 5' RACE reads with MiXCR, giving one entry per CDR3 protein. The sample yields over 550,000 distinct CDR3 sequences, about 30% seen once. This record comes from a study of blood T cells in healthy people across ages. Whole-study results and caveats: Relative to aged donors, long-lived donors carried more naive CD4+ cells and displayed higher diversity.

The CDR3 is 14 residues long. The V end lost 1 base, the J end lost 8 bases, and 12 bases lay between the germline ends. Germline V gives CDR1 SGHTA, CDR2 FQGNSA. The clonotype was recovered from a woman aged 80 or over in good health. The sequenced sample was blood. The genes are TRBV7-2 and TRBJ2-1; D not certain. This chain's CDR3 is CASSLDGPLDEQFF. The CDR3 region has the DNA TGTGCCAGCAGCTTAGACGGGCCTCTGGATGAGCAGTTCTTC. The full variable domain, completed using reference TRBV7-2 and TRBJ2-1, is GAGVSQSPSNKVTEKGKDVELRCDPISGHTALYWYRQSLGQGLEFLIYFQGNSAPDKSGLPSDRFSAERTGGSVSTLTIQRTQQEDSAVYLCASSLDGPLDEQFFGPGTRLTVL.